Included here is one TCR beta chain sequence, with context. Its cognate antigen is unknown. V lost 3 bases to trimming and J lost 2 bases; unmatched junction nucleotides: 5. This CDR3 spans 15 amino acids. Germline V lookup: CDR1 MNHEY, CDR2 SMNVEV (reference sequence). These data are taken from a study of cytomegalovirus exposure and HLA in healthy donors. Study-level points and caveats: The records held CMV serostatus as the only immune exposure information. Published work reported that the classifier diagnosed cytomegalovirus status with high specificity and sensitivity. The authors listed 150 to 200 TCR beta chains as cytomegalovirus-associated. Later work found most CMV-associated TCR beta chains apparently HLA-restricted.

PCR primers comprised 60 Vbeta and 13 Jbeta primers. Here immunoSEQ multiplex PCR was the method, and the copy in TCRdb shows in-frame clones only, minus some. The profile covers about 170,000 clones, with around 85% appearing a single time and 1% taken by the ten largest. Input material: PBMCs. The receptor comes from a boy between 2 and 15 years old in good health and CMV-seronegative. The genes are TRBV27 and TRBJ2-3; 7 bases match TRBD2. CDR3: CASSFRRDYTDTQYF. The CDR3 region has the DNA TGTGCCAGCAGTTTCCGCCGGGACTACACAGATACGCAGTATTTT.